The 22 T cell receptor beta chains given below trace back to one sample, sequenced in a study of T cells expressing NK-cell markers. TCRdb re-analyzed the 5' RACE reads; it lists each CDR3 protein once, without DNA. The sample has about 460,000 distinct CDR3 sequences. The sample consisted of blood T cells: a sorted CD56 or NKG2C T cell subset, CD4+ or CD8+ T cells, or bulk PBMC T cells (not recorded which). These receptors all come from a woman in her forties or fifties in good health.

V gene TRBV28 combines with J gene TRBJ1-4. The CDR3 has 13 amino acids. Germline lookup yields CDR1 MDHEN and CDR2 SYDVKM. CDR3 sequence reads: CATYERTNEKLFF.

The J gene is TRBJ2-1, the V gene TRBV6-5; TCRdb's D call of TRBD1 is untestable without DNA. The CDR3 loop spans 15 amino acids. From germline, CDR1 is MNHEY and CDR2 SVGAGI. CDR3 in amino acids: CASSYSRWGDNEQFF.

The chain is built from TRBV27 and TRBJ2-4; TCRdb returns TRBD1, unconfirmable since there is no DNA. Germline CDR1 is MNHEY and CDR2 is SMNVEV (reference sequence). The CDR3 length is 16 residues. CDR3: CASRPYRGLGKNIQYF.

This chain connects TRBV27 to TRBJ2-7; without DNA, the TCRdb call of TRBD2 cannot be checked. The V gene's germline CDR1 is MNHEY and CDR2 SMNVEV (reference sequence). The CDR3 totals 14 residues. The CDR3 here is CASSQRTSGSKQYF.

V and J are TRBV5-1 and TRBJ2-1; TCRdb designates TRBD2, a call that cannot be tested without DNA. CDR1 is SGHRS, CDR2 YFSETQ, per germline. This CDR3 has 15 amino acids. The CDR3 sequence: CASSSGTRGQDEQFF.

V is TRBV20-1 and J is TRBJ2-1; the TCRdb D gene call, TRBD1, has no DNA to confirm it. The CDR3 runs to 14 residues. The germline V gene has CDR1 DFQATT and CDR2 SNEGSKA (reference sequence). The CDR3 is CSASLTRAPHEQFF.

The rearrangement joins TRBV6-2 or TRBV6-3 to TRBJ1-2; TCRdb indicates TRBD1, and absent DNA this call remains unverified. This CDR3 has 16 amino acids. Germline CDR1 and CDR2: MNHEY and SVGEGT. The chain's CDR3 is CASSPSGTASNYGYTF.

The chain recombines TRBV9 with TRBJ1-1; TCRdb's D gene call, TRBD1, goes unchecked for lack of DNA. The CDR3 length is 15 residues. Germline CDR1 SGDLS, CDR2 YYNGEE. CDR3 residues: CASSGPLPTYTEAFF. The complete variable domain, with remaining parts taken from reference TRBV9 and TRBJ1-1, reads DSGVTQTPKHLITATGQRVTLRCSPRSGDLSVYWYQQSLDQGLQFLIQYYNGEERAKGNILERFSAQQFPDLHSELNLSSLELGDSALYFCASSGPLPTYTEAFFGQGTRLTVV.

The CDR3 loop reads CASSLGWDEQFF. The V and J genes are TRBV5-1 and TRBJ2-1. The V gene's germline CDR1 is SGHRS and CDR2 YFSETQ. This CDR3 spans 12 amino acids.

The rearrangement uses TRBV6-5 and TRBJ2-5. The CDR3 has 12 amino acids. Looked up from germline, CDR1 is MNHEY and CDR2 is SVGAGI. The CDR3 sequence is CASSYSNSAQYF.

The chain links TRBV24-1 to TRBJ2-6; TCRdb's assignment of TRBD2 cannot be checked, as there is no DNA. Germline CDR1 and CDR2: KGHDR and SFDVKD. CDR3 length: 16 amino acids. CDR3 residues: CATSDLDPRGANVLTF.

CDR3 loop: CASSDPLAKNIQYF. The rearrangement uses TRBV10-2 and TRBJ2-4. The CDR3 totals 14 residues. Germline-derived CDR1 and CDR2 are WSHSY and SAAADI.

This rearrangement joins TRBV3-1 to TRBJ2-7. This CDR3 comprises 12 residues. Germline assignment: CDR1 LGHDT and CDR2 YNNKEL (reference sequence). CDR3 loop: CASSVTTYEQYF.

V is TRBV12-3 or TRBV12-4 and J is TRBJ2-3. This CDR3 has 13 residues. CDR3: CASSSEIPDTQYF.

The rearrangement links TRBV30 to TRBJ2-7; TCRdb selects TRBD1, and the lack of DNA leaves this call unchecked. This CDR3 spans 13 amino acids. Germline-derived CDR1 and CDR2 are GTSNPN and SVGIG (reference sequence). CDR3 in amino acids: CAWTDRVDYEQYF.

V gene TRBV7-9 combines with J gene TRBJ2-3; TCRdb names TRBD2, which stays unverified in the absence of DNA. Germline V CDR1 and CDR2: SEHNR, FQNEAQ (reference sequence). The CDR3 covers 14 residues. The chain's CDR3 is CASASGRAIDTQYF.

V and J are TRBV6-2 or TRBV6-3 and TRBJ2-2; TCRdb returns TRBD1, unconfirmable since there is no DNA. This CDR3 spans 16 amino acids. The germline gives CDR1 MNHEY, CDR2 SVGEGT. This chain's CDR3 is CASTYIQGRWTGELFF.

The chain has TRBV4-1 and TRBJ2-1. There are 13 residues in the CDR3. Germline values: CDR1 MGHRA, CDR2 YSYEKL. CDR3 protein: CASSRFGQMEQFF.

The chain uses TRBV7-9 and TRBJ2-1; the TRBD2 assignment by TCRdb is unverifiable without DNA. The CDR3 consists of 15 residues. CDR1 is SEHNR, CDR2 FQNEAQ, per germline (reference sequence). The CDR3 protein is CASSLGGRSPNEQFF.

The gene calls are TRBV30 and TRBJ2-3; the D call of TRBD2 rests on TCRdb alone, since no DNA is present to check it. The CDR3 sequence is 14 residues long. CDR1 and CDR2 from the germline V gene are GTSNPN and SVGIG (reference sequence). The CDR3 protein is CAWSEAGGGSTQYF.

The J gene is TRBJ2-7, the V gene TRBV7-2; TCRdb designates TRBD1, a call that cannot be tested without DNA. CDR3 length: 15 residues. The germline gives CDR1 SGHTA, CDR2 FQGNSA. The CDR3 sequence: CASSLGAYAPAEQYF.

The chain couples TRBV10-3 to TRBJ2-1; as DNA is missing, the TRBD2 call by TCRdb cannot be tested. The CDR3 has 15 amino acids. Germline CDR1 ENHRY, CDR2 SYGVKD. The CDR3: CAISVGLAVNNEQFF.